The source of this TCR beta chain is a study of Ad26.COV2.S vaccination and SARS-CoV-2 variants. The overall study: Vaccine-arm donor from the placebo-controlled COV1001 Ad26.COV2.S trial. Ad26.COV2.S shots went into the muscle once or twice, 56 days apart.

This CDR3 region has 14 residues. CDR1 and CDR2 from the germline V gene are MGHRA and YSYEKL. Treatment indicated: roughly 18 received Ad26.COV2.S at low or high dose, single or two shots; 5 received placebo; per-sample allocation not given. Following the first vaccine or placebo injection, samples were taken on day 63. This clone was seen more than once but under ten times. Its antigen is unknown. The junction and the germline gene differ at one end; a read error may be behind it. General observations from the study: Post-vaccination breadth of spike-specific CD8+ and CD4+ T cell responses was reportedly substantial. Similar non-spike TCR breadth was seen in vaccine and placebo recipients.

Sequencing was performed with immunoSEQ multiplex PCR; in TCRdb, only in-frame clones are kept and a portion is missing. In the table there are over 300,000 clones, roughly 85% of which are singletons. This material consisted of peripheral blood, taken in a trial of Ad26.COV2.S vaccine versus placebo. The clonotype comes from a person aged 18-60 years who received the Ad26.COV2.S COVID-19 vaccine or a placebo. This chain uses TRBV4-1 with TRBJ1-5, with D tentatively TRBD1 (5 bases). CDR3 nucleotide sequence: TGCGCCAGCAGCCAAGATTGGGGCAACCAGCCCCAGCATTTT. It is translated as CASSQDWGNQPQHF.